This T cell receptor (beta chain) was sequenced for a study of radiotherapy plus CTLA-4 blockade in lung cancer. The CDR3 consists of 14 residues. The junction had 11 bases not matched to a gene; V was cut back by 4 bases and J by 11 bases. In germline, CDR1 is SGHRS, CDR2 YFSETQ. Data came from immunoSEQ multiplex PCR; TCRdb stores just in-frame clones and leaves some out. The repertoire holds approximately 89,000 clones, with 60% to 85% as singletons. V and J are TRBV5-1 and TRBJ1-1, with 10 bases aligning to TRBD1. The sequence came from a human donor with non-small cell lung cancer who had a partial response to radiotherapy plus ipilimumab. Some clones in this sample may be carry-over from other donors' samples. Sample: peripheral blood, taken from a patient treated with radiotherapy plus ipilimumab. CDR3 nucleotide sequence: TGCGCCAGCAGCCAAACCGGGACAGGGGTTAAGGCTTTCTTT. It codes for CASSQTGTGVKAFF.